The 7 T cell receptor beta chains below come from one sample, sequenced in a study of blood T cells in healthy people across ages. A second PCR of 7 to 11 cycles used a sample-barcoded 5' primer and a J-beta primer mix. A single record per CDR3 protein comes from TCRdb applying MiXCR to the 5' RACE reads. Counted here are hundreds of thousands of distinct CDR3 sequences, roughly 20% occurring once; the ten biggest clones make up under 4%. The specimen sequenced was blood. The receptors stem from a man in his 70s in good health.

V is TRBV9 and J is TRBJ2-3, with D possibly being TRBD2 (5 bases). The V and J ends lost 3 bases and 0 bases respectively, with 14 bases between them. CDR1 and CDR2 from the germline V gene are SGDLS and YYNGEE. The CDR3 spans 16 residues. The CDR3 region has the DNA TGTGCCAGCAGCGAGAAGAAGCGGACTAGCACAGATACGCAGTATTTT. Translating gives CASSEKKRTSTDTQYF.

This chain uses TRBV7-9 with TRBJ1-1, with D unclear. CDR1 and CDR2 from the germline V gene are SEHNR and FQNEAQ (reference sequence). CDR3 length: 13 residues. The germline V and J ends were trimmed by 5 bases and 3 bases, with 10 bases remaining between them. As DNA, the CDR3 is TGTGCCAGCAGCGTCGACCGCTACACTGAAGCTTTCTTT. Its translation: CASSVDRYTEAFF.

The chain combines TRBV9 with TRBJ2-3, with D uncertain. The germline V and J ends were trimmed by 0 bases and 6 bases, with 8 bases remaining between them. The CDR3 loop spans 13 amino acids. The germline CDR1 and CDR2 sequences are SGDLS and YYNGEE. CDR3 protein: CASSVAVADTQYF. As DNA, the CDR3 is TGTGCCAGCAGCGTAGCTGTGGCGGATACGCAGTATTTT.

Many counts were recorded for this clonotype. J is TRBJ2-5 and V is TRBV24-1; D is perhaps TRBD1 (5 bases). Trimming shortened V by 5 bases and J by 0 bases, and 12 bases separated the two germline ends. CDR3 length: 15 residues. The germline CDR1 and CDR2 sequences are KGHDR and SFDVKD. CDR3 bases: TGTGCCACCAGTGGAAGAGACAGCCACCAAGAGACCCAGTACTTC. Residues: CATSGRDSHQETQYF.

This clonotype has more than one count but fewer than ten. The chain is built from TRBV29-1 and TRBJ2-3; TRBD1 matches at 7 bases. Looked up from germline, CDR1 is SQVTM and CDR2 is ANQGSEA. The CDR3 consists of 14 residues. The V segment lost 3 bases and the J segment 0 bases; nucleotides outside the gene matches: 3. The CDR3 DNA sequence: TGCAGCGTTGACAGGGACAGCAGCACAGATACGCAGTATTTT. This translates into CSVDRDSSTDTQYF.

The V call is TRBV28, the J call TRBJ1-4, with D possibly being TRBD1 (5 bases). V lost 5 bases and J 5 bases, leaving 15 bases between the germline ends. Germline V CDR1 and CDR2: MDHEN, SYDVKM. The CDR3 has 15 residues. Here the CDR3 DNA reads TGTGCCAGCAGTCCCGAGCTGGGACGGAATGAAAAACTGTTTTTT. Amino acid sequence: CASSPELGRNEKLFF.

This clonotype was observed many times. This chain uses TRBV3-1 with TRBJ2-5; tentative D call: TRBD2 (5 bases). This CDR3 has 12 amino acids. CDR1 is LGHDT and CDR2 is YNNKEL in the germline V gene (reference sequence). Between the trimmed V and J ends, which lost 6 bases and 5 bases, there was a span of 10 bases. The CDR3 nucleotides are TGTGCCAGCAGTCAGGAGGCGGAGACCCAGTACTTC. It yields the protein CASSQEAETQYF.